This T cell receptor (beta chain) was captured by sequencing in a study of CD8 T cells in ankylosing spondylitis. It was by quantitative 5'-RACE with molecular barcodes that TCR beta libraries were made. TCRdb processed the 5' RACE reads anew with MiXCR; each CDR3 protein has one entry. The sample lists around 540,000 distinct CDR3 sequences, 9.5% to 15% seen once, with about 6.8% in the top ten. Findings and limits, study-wide: In ankylosing spondylitis blood, a motif of fewer than 10 highly homologous TCR beta variants appeared characteristic. Disease-linked clones proved CD8+ and comparatively uncommon in peripheral blood. It was reported that disease-linked clones were significantly enriched in matched ankylosing spondylitis synovial fluid.

To note about this clonotype: Its specificity is unknown.

Specimen: blood, either unsorted or a sorted T cell fraction (not recorded which). This receptor was obtained from a male donor with ankylosing spondylitis.

CDR3 in DNA: TGTGCCAGCAGCTTCGGACTAGCGGGTCCCGATACGCAGTATTTT. The encoded protein is CASSFGLAGPDTQYF. This chain joins TRBV7-6 and TRBJ2-3; 11 bases are a match to TRBD2. Germline V gene sequence: CDR1 SGHVS, CDR2 FNYEAQ. This CDR3 has 15 residues. V lost 3 bases to trimming and J lost 6 bases; unmatched junction nucleotides: 5. The variable domain in full, completed from reference TRBV7-6 and TRBJ2-3, reads GAGVSQSPRYKVTKRGQDVALRCDPISGHVSLYWYRQALGQGPEFLTYFNYEAQQDKSGLPNDRFSAERPEGSISTLTIQRTEQRDSAMYRCASSFGLAGPDTQYFGPGTRLTVL.